The clone carrying this TCR beta chain was counted a few times. Its antigen is as yet unknown. V trimming: 6 bases; J trimming: 5 bases; junction bases outside the gene matches: 7. This CDR3 comprises 15 residues. Germline assignment: CDR1 SNHLY and CDR2 FYNNEI. The data stem from a study of CD8+ T cells in alopecia areata. Study-wide background: The drug, tofacitinib, lasted 6 to 18 months, followed by 6 months off drug. Broader study findings: Given one nonresponder, whether baseline CD8+ expansion relates to response remains uncertain.

Stated treatment: oral pan-JAK inhibitor, 5-10 mg twice daily. Alopecia areata patients gave lesional scalp punch biopsies and peripheral blood samples. Sequencing relied on a cDNA template that was reverse transcribed from extracted RNA. The method was immunoSEQ multiplex PCR; TCRdb's version includes in-frame clones alone and lacks a portion of them. Of around 200,000 clones listed, roughly 62% are singletons. Sample: CD8+ T cells sorted from blood, taken at week 24, from a patient treated with tofacitinib. The genes are TRBV2 and TRBJ1-6, with 7 positions matching TRBD1. The receptor comes from a human donor with alopecia areata. CDR3 nucleotide sequence: TGTGCCAGCAGCGGACCAGGGGGGCATAATTCACCCCTCCACTTT. Translating gives CASSGPGGHNSPLHF.